The source of this T cell receptor beta chain is a study of shared clonotypes between healthy human individuals. For the study at large: The study drew on two women and a few men aged 18 to 49 as donors.

The assay was immunoSEQ multiplex PCR, and TCRdb's table has in-frame clones only and misses some. The sample lists 550,000 to 850,000 clones; approximately 79% were seen once. The germline gives CDR1 MNHEY, CDR2 SMNVEV (reference sequence). This CDR3 has 15 residues. Trimming cost V 6 bases and J 1 base, with 16 bases left between them. The TCR was taken from a woman under 40 in good health. Sequenced sample: memory CD4+ T cells sorted from blood. Subset meaning: CD45RA-negative fraction. V and J are TRBV27 and TRBJ2-7; maybe TRBD1 (6 bases). The CDR3 spells CASSRSRDMSYEQYF. The DNA for the CDR3 is TGTGCCAGCAGCCGTTCCCGGGACATGTCCTACGAGCAGTACTTC.